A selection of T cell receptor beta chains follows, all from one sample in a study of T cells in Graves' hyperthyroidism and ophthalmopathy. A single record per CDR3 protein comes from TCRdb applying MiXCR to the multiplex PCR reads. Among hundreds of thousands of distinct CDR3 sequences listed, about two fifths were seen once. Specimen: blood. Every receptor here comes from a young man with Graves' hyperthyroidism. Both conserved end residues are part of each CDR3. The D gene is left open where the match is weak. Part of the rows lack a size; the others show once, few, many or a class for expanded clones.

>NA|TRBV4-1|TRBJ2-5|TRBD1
TGCGCCAGCAGCCATGGGACAGGTGGCGTTGAGACCCAGTACTTC
CASSHGTGGVETQYF
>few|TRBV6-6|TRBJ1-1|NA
TGTGCCAGCAGCCGAGGGGCCGCCTTGGGGACTGAAGCTTTCTTT
CASSRGAALGTEAFF
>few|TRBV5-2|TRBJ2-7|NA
TGTGCCAGCAAGGGAACAGGGTTCGACGAGCAGTACTTC
CASKGTGFDEQYF
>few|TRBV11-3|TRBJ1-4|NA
TGTGCCAGCAGCTTAGGTCGGGGTCGCCAAAAACTGTTTTTT
CASSLGRGRQKLFF
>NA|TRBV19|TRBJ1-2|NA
TGTGCCAGTAGTATCGGTTCGCGCTCGAATATTTATGGCTACACCTTC
CASSIGSRSNIYGYTF
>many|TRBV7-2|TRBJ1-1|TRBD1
TGTGCCAGCAGCCCGACAGGGCAGACGAACACTGAAGCTTTCTTT
CASSPTGQTNTEAFF
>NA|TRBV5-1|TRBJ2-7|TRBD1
TGCGCCAGCAGCTTGAACCAGGGGGCAAGGGGGGAGCAGTACTTC
CASSLNQGARGEQYF
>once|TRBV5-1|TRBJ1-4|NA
TGCGCCAGCAGCCTAAGCCCTACGGACAGACAAAAACTGTTTTTT
CASSLSPTDRQKLFF
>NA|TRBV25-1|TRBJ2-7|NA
TGTGCCAGCAGTGGATTCCGGGGCCTCTACGAGCAGTACTTC
CASSGFRGLYEQYF
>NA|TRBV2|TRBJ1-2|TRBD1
TGTGCCAGCAGTTACGAAGCAGGGGGAAGCTATGGCTACACCTTC
CASSYEAGGSYGYTF
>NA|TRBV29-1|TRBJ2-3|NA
TGCAGCGCCTCCCAGGCGGGGACCACAGATACGCAGTATTTT
CSASQAGTTDTQYF
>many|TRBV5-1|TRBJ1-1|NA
TGCGCCAGCAGCTTGGCTCAACGGGAGAACACTGAAGCTTTCTTT
CASSLAQRENTEAFF
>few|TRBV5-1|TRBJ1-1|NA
TGCGCCAGCAGCTTCTTAGGGGAGGGTGGCACTGAAGCTTTCTTT
CASSFLGEGGTEAFF
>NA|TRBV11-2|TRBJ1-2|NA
TGTGCCAGCAGCGAGGCAGGGAATGGCTACACCTTC
CASSEAGNGYTF
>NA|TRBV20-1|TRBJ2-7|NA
TGCAGTGCTCCGAATGTCTACGAGCAGTACTTC
CSAPNVYEQYF
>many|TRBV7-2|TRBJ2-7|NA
TGTGCCAGCAGCTTGGGCGCCTTTCCAAACTTC
CASSLGAFPNF
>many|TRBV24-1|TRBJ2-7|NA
TGTGCCACCAGTGATCCCTACAACGGTAGCGAGCAGTACTTC
CATSDPYNGSEQYF
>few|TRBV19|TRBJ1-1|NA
TGTGCCAGTAGTATGGGGACCGGGAACACTGAAGCTTTCTTT
CASSMGTGNTEAFF
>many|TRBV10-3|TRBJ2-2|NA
TGTGCCATCAGTGAGTCTTTGGTATCGGCCACCGGGGAGCTGTTTTTT
CAISESLVSATGELFF
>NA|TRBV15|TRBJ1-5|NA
TGTGCCACCAGCAGAGGGGGGCGGGACGGTGGGCCCCAGCATTTT
CATSRGGRDGGPQHF
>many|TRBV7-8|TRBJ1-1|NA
TGTGCCAGCAGCTCTCACACGGCTACACTCACTGAAGCTTTCTTT
CASSSHTATLTEAFF
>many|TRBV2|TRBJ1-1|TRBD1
TGTGCCAGCAGTGATCCCGGGACAGCAAACACTGAAGCTTTCTTT
CASSDPGTANTEAFF
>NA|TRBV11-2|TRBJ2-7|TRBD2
TGTGCCAGCACCTCACTAGCGGGAGGGCCTACGTACAATGAGCAGTACTTC
CASTSLAGGPTYNEQYF
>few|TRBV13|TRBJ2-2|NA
TGTGCCAGCAGCTTACTAGCGACCAACACCGGGGAGCTGTTTTTT
CASSLLATNTGELFF
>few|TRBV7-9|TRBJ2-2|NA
TGTGCCAGCAGCCCTGAGCCGAAAGGGAAAAACACCGGGGAGCTGTTTTTT
CASSPEPKGKNTGELFF
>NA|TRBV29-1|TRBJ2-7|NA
TGCAGCGTTTCAATCGCCGCCAGGGCGTCCTACGAGCAGTACTTC
CSVSIAARASYEQYF
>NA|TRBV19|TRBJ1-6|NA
TGTGCCAGCAGCCAACATCACGACGGAAGCTATAATTCACCCCTCCACTTT
CASSQHHDGSYNSPLHF
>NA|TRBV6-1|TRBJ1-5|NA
TGTGCCAGCAGTGAATTCTCTTATCAGCCCCAGCATTTT
CASSEFSYQPQHF
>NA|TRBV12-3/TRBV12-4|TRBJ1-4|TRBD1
TGTGCCAGCAGTGAACCAACAGGGGGGCAGGGTGAAAAACTGTTTTTT
CASSEPTGGQGEKLFF
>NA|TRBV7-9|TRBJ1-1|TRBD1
TGTGCCAGCAGGACTGTAACAGGGGACACTGAAGCTTTCTTT
CASRTVTGDTEAFF